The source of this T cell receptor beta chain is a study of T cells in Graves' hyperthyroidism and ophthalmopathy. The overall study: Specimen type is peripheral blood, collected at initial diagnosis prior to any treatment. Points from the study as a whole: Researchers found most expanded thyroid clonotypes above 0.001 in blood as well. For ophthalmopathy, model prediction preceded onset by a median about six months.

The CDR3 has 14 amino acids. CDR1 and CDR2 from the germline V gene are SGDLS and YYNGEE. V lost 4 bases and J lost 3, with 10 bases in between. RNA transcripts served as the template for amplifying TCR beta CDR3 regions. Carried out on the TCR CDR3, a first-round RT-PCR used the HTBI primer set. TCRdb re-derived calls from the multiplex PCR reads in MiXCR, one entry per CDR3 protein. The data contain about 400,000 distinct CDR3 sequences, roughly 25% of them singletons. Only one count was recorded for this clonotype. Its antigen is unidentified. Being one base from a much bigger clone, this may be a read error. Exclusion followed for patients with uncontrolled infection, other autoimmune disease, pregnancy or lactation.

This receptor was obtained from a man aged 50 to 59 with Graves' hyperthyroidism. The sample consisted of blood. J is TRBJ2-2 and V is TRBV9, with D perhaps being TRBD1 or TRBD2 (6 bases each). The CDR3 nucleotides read TGTGCCAGCAGCTTAGGGGGGTACACCGGGGAGCTGTTTTTT. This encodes CASSLGGYTGELFF.